This TCR beta chain was sequenced in a study of blood T cell repertoires in COVID-19. Study summary: The analysed material was cDNA or gDNA that came from T cells, B-cell-depleted T cells, or PBMCs.

Per the original data handling: Cell counts per sample came from amplifying reference gene primers. TCRdb's copy holds only in-frame clones and misses some; the assay was immunoSEQ multiplex PCR. V and J calls and clone size come straight from that table; D and trimming were deduced from the DNA. The table has roughly 420,000 clones, roughly 90% seen once; the top ten hold over 0.9%. The participants were between roughly 18 and 100 years old and came from under 25 US areas. Trimming pared 4 bases from V and 5 bases from J, leaving 11 bases between. The germline CDR1 and CDR2 sequences are LGHDT and YNNKEL (reference sequence). This CDR3 has 13 amino acids.

J is TRBJ1-1 and V is TRBV3-1 (or the pseudogene TRBV3-2), with a tentative D call TRBD1 (6 bases). The sequence came from a woman under 40 with acute COVID-19. Material: PBMCs or T cells enriched from blood (not recorded which). The CDR3 sequence is CASSPTGWTEAFF. The CDR3 nucleotides read TGTGCCAGCAGCCCCACAGGGTGGACTGAAGCTTTCTTT.